This T cell receptor beta chain was documented in a study of naive and memory T cell subsets. Broader study findings: The RNA method is potentially sensitive to activation and differentiation changes. Higher TCR numbers at tuberculin sites reflect T cell infiltration, per interpretation.

This clonotype has ten or more counts. Its cognate antigen is unknown. Treatment defined: skin biopsy from PPD injection site in Mantoux-positive individual. An oligonucleotide containing a UMI was ligated to the 3' end of TCR cDNA. Skin biopsies came from PPD injection sites in Mantoux-positive individuals. Unsorted total RNA, roughly 1 to 1000 ng, was DNase treated before reverse transcription. CDR1 and CDR2 from the germline V gene are SGHVS and FQNEAQ. The CDR3 has 14 amino acids. Trimming took 1 base from V and 5 from J, leaving 8 bases between them. The SP2 primer and nested alpha and beta constant region primers amplified ligated cDNA in four rounds. TCRdb called the UMI-ligation and nested PCR reads again in MiXCR, with one record for every CDR3 protein. The sample consists of approximately 21,000 distinct CDR3 sequences, 6% of them appearing once.

The input for sequencing was skin, taken from a tuberculin skin test site. This rearrangement joins TRBV7-8 to TRBJ2-2, with D perhaps TRBD1 (6 bases). The clonotype originates from an adult in good health. The CDR3 region is CASSLGQETGELFF. The CDR3 nucleotides are TGTGCCAGCAGCTTAGGACAGGAAACCGGGGAGCTGTTTTTT.